Sequencing of this T cell receptor (beta chain) was carried out in a study of CD8 T cells in ankylosing spondylitis (dated by TCRdb to about 2017). Regarding the complete study: The study profiled T cell receptor beta repertoires in healthy donors and ankylosing spondylitis patients to find disease-linked TCR variants. Peripheral blood was sampled, and synovial fluid was also collected from ankylosing spondylitis patients. The whole study cohort included some 100 healthy donors and roughly 24 ankylosing spondylitis patients.

Trimming removed 6 bases from V and 2 bases from J; the gene matches leave 1 base unexplained. Taken from cysteine to phenylalanine, the CDR3 has 13 residues. The sequence is cut down to CDR3 DNA, 39 bases in frame from base 1. From a lookup of the germline V gene, CDR1 and CDR2 are SQVTM and ANQGSEA. Reads for this sample came from an Illumina HiSeq 2500. TCR beta libraries were prepared by quantitative 5'-RACE with molecular barcodes. On the authors' methods: A new computational method, built on a probabilistic model of VDJ rearrangement, was used to identify disease-linked TCR variants. The public reads were reprocessed in TCRdb via fastp at Q25 and MiXCR, keeping in-frame beta chains. Each entry merges the rows of one CDR3 protein and shows their most common DNA and genes. The V and J calls come from TCRdb's annotation, not from the publication. For this sample the table gives about 390,000 distinct CDR3 sequences, of which more than 20% were detected only once. About 16% of the sample is held by the ten biggest clonotypes.

This clonotype was detected many times. This clone's antigen is unknown. No qualities accompany the bases; no much larger clone lies one base away. Study-wide findings and limitations: The disease-linked clones were reported as significantly enriched in matched synovial fluid samples from ankylosing spondylitis patients. A TCR beta motif of eight highly homologous amino acid variants appeared characteristic of blood from ankylosing spondylitis patients. The disease-linked clones had a CD8+ phenotype and were found at relatively low frequencies in peripheral blood. Some motif variants had previously been reported in the synovial fluid and blood of reactive arthritis patients, which suggests shared mechanisms of disease initiation.

Sequencing used blood, either unsorted or a sorted T cell fraction (not recorded which). The receptor was isolated from a male donor with ankylosing spondylitis. The chain uses TRBV29-1 and TRBJ2-1; the junction holds 10 bases that match TRBD1. The CDR3 sequence is CSVGQGAYNEQFF. Here is the DNA: TGCAGCGTCGGACAGGGGGCCTACAATGAGCAGTTCTTC.